This TCR beta chain was identified during a study of blood T cells in healthy people across ages. Findings and limits, study-wide: Roughly linear declines in TCR beta diversity per million T cells occurred with age. When set beside aged donors, long-lived donors presented more naive CD4+ cells and higher diversity.

Alongside a J-beta primer mix, a sample-barcoded 5' primer served in a second PCR lasting about 7 to 12 cycles. In TCRdb, the 5' RACE reads were re-called with MiXCR into one record per CDR3 protein. The table includes hundreds of thousands of distinct CDR3 sequences, around 49% detected once. Drawing of peripheral blood yielded 7.5 to 10 milliliters from each donor. The CDR3 is 12 amino acids. CDR1 MDHEN and CDR2 SYDVKM come from the germline V gene. The ends were cut back, 5 bases at V and 6 bases at J, with 8 bases in the middle. In regard to this clonotype: No antigen is known for it.

The specimen sequenced was blood. V usage is TRBV28 and J usage is TRBJ2-4, with D unresolved. This clonotype was sampled from a woman aged 55-75 years in good health. CDR3 nucleotides: TGTGCCAGCAGTCCCCCCACAAACATTCAGTACTTC. This translates into CASSPPTNIQYF.